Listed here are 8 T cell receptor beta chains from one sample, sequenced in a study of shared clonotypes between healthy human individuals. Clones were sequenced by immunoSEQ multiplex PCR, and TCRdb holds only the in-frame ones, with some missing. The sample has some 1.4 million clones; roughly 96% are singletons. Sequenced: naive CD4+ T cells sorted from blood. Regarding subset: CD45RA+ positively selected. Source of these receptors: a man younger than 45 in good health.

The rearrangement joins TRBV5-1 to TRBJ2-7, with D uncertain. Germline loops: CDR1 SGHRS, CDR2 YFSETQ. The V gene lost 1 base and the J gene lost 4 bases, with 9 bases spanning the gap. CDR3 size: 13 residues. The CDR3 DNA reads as TGCGCCAGCAGCTTGTTCAGGAATTACGAGCAGTACTTC. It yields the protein CASSLFRNYEQYF. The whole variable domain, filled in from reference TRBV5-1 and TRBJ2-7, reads KAGVTQTPRYLIKTRGQQVTLSCSPISGHRSVSWYQQTPGQGLQFLFEYFSETQRNKGNFPGRFSGRQFSNSRSEMNVSTLELGDSALYLCASSLFRNYEQYFGPGTRLTVT.

DNA of the CDR3: TGTGCCAGCAATTCGATCGCCTGGCGGCGGTTCTTC. Its protein is CASNSIAWRRFF. V usage is TRBV2 and J usage is TRBJ2-1; no clear D gene. The CDR3 consists of 12 residues. Trimming left V 7 bases short and J 15 bases short, with 19 bases between. CDR1 and CDR2 (germline): SNHLY, FYNNEI. Filled out from reference TRBV2 and TRBJ2-1, the complete variable domain reads EPEVTQTPSHQVTQMGQEVILRCVPISNHLYFYWYRQILGQKVEFLVSFYNNEISEKSEIFDDQFSVERPDGSNFTLKIRSTKLEDSAMYFCASNSIAWRRFFGPGTRLTVL.

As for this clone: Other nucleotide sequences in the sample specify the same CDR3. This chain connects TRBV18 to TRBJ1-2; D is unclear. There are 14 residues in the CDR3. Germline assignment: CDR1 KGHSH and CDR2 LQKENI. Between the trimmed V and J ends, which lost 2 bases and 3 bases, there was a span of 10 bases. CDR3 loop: CASSPGGRDYGYTF. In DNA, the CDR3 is TGTGCCAGCTCACCAGGAGGGAGGGACTATGGCTACACCTTC.

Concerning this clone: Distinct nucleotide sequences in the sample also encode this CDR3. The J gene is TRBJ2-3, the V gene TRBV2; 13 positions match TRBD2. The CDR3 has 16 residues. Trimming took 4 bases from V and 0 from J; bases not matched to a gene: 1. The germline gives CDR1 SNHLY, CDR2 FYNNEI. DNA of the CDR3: TGTGCCAGCAGTGCGGGACTAGCGGGAAGCACAGATACGCAGTATTTT. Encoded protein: CASSAGLAGSTDTQYF.

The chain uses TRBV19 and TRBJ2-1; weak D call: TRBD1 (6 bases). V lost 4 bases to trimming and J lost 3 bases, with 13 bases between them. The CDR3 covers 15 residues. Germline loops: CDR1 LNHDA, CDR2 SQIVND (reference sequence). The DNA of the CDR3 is TGTGCCAGTAGTAGCAGGGGCGTGGGCTACAATGAGCAGTTCTTC. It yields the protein CASSSRGVGYNEQFF. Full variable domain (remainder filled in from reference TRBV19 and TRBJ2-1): DGGITQSPKYLFRKEGQNVTLSCEQNLNHDAMYWYRQDPGQGLRLIYYSQIVNDFQKGDIAEGYSVSREKKESFPLTVTSAQKNPTAFYLCASSSRGVGYNEQFFGPGTRLTVL.

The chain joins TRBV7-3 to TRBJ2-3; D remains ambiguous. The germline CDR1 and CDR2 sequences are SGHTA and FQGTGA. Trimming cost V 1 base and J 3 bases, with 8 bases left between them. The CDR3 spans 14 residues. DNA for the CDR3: TGTGCCAGCAGCTTAAATTCCTGGACAGATACGCAGTATTTT. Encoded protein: CASSLNSWTDTQYF.

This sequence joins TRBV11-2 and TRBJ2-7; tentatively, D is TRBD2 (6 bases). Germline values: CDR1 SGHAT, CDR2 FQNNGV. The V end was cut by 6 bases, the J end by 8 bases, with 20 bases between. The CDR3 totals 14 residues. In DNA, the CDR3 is TGTGCCAGCAGACGGCGGGACCGCCTAATGCAGCAGTACTTC. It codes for CASRRRDRLMQQYF. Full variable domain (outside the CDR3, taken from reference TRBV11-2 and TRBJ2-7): EAGVAQSPRYKIIEKRQSVAFWCNPISGHATLYWYQQILGQGPKLLIQFQNNGVVDDSQLPKDRFSAERLKGVDSTLKIQPAKLEDSAVYLCASRRRDRLMQQYFGPGTRLTVT.

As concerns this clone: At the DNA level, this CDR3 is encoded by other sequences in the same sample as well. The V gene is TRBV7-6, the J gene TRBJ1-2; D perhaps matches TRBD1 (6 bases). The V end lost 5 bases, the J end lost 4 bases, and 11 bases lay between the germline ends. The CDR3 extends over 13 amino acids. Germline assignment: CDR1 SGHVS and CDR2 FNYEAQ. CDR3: CASSPGTSYGYTF. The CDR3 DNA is TGTGCCAGCAGCCCCGGGACAAGCTATGGCTACACCTTC.